A single sample gave rise to the 2 T cell receptor beta chains below, sequenced in a study of T-cell reconstitution after alpha-beta-depleted transplantation in children. Unique molecular identifiers were incorporated into the prepared TCRbeta library. TCRdb recomputed calls from the PCR reads with MiXCR, one row per CDR3 protein. The sample gives some 500,000 distinct CDR3 sequences, approximately 32% of which show up once; approximately 2.3% is in the top ten. The sample in question was PBMCs from the stem cell graft donor, obtained from the stem cell graft. Receptors were obtained from a human donor who donated a stem cell graft to a child with aplastic anemia.

The chain employs TRBV29-1 and TRBJ2-7; the match to TRBD1 covers 9 bases. The junction had 5 bases not matched to a gene; V was cut back by 0 bases and J by 2 bases. The germline CDR1 and CDR2 sequences are SQVTM and ANQGSEA. This CDR3 is built from 15 residues. The CDR3 nucleotides read TGCAGCGTTGAAGATCACAGGGGGCGTCCCTACGAGCAGTACTTC. Its protein product is CSVEDHRGRPYEQYF.

This rearrangement joins TRBV20-1 to TRBJ2-5; 10 bases map to TRBD1. V gave up 3 bases and J gave up 5 bases; unmatched junction bases: 9. There are 15 residues in the CDR3. Germline values: CDR1 DFQATT, CDR2 SNEGSKA (reference sequence). The CDR3 coding sequence is TGCAGTGCTAGCGACAGGGGGCGAGGCAGCGAGACCCAGTACTTC. The encoded protein is CSASDRGRGSETQYF.